This T cell receptor (beta chain) stems from a study of response to subunit inactivated influenza vaccine. The sample holds many counts of this clonotype. The ends were cut back, 4 bases at V and 2 bases at J, with 8 bases in the middle. The CDR3 is made up of 13 amino acids. Germline V lookup: CDR1 SQVTM, CDR2 ANQGSEA. Via MiXCR, TCRdb re-called the RT-PCR reads, giving one row per CDR3 protein. Found here are roughly 550,000 distinct CDR3 sequences, roughly 25% of them singletons; the top ten hold approximately 3%. The sample was also reused in another study, on T cells expressing NK-cell markers. That source adds: UMIs accompanied the 5'RACE template switching by which TCR beta cDNA was made. Sequencing covered eight donors, seven HCMV-seropositive and one seronegative.

The sequence was collected from a man in his fifties who received an inactivated influenza vaccine. The specimen comprised CD4+ T cells sorted from PBMCs, sampled roughly 12 days after vaccination. This rearrangement joins TRBV29-1 to TRBJ2-2; maybe TRBD2 (6 bases). As DNA, the CDR3 is TGCAGCGTTGCCGGGACTAACACCGGGGAGCTGTTTTTT. This gives the protein CSVAGTNTGELFF.